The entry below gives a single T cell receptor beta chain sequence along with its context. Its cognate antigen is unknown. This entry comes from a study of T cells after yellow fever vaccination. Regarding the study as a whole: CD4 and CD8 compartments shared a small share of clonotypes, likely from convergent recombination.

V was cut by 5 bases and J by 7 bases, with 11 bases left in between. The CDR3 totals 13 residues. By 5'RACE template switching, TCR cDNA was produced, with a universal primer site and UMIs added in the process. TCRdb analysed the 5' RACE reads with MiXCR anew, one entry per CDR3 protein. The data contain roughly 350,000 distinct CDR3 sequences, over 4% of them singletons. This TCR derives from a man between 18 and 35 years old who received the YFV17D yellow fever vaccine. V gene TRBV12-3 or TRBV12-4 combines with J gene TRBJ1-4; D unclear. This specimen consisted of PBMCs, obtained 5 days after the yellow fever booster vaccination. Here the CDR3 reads CASSSLASEKLFF. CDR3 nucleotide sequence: TGTGCCAGCAGTAGCTTAGCGAGTGAAAAACTGTTTTTT.